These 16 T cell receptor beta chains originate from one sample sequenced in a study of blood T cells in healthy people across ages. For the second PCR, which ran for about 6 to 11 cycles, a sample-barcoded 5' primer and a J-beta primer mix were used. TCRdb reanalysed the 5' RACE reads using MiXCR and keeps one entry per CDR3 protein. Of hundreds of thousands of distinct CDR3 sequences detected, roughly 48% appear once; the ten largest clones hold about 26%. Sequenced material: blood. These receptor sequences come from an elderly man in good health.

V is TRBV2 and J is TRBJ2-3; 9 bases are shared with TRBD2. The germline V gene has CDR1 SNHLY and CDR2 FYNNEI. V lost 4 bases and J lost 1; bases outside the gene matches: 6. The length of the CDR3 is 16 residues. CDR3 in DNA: TGTGCCAGCAGTGTACAACTAGCGGGTGGCACAGATACGCAGTATTTT. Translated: CASSVQLAGGTDTQYF.

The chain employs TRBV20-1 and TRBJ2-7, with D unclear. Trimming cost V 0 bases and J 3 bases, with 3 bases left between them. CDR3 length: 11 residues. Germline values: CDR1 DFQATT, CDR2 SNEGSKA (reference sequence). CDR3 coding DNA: TGCAGTGCTAGAGATCTCTACGAGCAGTACTTC. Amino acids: CSARDLYEQYF.

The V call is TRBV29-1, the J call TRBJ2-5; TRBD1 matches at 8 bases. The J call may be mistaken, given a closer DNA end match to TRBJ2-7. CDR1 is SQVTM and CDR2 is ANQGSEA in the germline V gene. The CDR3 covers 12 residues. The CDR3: CSVEVRGLEQYF. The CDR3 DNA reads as TGCAGCGTTGAGGTCAGGGGGCTCGAGCAGTACTTC.

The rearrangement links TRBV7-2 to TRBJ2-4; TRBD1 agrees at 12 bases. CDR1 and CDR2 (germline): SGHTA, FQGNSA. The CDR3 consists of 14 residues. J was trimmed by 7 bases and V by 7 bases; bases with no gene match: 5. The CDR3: CASKTGQGANIQYF. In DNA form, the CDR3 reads TGTGCCAGCAAGACGGGACAGGGGGCGAACATTCAGTACTTC.

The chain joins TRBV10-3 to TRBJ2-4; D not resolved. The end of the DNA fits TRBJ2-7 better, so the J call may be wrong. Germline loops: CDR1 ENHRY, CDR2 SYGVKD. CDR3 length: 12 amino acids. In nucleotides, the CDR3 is TGTGCCACTTCGGGCCAAACCTACGAGCAGTACTTC. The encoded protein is CATSGQTYEQYF.

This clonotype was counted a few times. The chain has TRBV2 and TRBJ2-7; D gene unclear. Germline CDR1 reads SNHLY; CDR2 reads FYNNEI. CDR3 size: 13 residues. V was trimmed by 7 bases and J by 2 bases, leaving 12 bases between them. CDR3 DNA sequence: TGTGCCAGCACCGGACCCTATCCCTACGAGCAGTACTTC. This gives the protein CASTGPYPYEQYF.

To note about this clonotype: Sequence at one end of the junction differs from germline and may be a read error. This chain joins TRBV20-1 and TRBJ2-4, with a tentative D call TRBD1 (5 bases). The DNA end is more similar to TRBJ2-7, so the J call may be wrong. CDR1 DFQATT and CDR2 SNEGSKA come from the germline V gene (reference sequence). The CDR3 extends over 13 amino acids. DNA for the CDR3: TGCGGTGCTAGGCGGCAGGGCAACCACGAGCAGTACTTC. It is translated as CGARRQGNHEQYF.

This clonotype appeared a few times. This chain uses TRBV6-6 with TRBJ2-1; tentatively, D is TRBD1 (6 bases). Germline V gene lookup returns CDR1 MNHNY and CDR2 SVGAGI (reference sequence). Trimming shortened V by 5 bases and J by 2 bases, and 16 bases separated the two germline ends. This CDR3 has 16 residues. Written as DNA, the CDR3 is TGTGCCAGCAGTAATGGTCGTAACAGGGCCTACAATGAGCAGTTCTTC. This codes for CASSNGRNRAYNEQFF.

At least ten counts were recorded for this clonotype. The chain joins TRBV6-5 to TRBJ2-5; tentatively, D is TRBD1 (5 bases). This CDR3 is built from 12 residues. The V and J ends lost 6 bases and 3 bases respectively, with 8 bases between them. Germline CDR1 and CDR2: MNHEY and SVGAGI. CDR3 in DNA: TGTGCCAGCAGCCAGGGTGAAGAGACCCAGTACTTC. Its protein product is CASSQGEETQYF.

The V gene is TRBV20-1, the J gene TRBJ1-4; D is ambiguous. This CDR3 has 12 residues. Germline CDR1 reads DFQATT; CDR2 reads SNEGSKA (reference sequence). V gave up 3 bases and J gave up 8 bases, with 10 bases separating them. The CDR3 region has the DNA TGCAGTGCTAGGGTAGATCGGGAAAAACTGTTTTTT. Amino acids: CSARVDREKLFF.

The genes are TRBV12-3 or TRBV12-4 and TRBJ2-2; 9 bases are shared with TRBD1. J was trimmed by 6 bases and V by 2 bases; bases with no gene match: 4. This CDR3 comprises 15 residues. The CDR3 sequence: CASSLRDRGAGELFF. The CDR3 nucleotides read TGTGCCAGCAGTTTACGAGACAGGGGGGCCGGGGAGCTGTTTTTT.

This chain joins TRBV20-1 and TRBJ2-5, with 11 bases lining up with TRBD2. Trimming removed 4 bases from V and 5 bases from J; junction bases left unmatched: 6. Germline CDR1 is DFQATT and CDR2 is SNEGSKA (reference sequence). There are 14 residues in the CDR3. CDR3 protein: CSATPTSGTETQYF. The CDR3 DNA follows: TGCAGTGCTACCCCGACTAGCGGGACTGAGACCCAGTACTTC.

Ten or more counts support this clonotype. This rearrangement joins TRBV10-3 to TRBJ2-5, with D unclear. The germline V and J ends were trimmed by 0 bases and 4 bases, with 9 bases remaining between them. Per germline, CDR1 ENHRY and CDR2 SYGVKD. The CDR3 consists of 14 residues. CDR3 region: CAISESMGLETQYF. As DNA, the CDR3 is TGTGCCATCAGTGAGTCAATGGGGTTAGAGACCCAGTACTTC.

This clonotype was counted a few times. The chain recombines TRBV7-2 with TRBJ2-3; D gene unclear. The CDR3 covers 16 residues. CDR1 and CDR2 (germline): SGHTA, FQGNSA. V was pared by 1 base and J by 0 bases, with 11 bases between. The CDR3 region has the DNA TGTGCCAGCAGCTTAGTTGGGGATATGAGCACAGATACGCAGTATTTT. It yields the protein CASSLVGDMSTDTQYF.

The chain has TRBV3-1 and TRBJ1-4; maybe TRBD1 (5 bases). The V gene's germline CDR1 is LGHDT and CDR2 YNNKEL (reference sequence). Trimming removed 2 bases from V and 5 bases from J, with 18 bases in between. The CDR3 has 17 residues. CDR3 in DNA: TGTGCCAGCAGCCAATGGCATGAGGGGATTGGGAATGAAAAACTGTTTTTT. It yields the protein CASSQWHEGIGNEKLFF.

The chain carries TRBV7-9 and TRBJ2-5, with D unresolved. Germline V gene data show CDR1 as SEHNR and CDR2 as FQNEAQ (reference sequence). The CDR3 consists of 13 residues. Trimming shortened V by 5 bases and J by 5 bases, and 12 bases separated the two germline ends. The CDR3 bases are TGTGCCAGCAGCACCTTTCTAGGGGAGACCCAGTACTTC. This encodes CASSTFLGETQYF.